Here is one T cell receptor (beta chain) with its context. The antigen is undetermined. CDR3 size: 15 residues. V was shortened by 2 bases and J by 7 bases, with 12 bases between the two germline ends. Looked up from germline, CDR1 is KGHSH and CDR2 is LQKENI. The data originate from a study of shared clonotypes between healthy human individuals. General study results and limits: Relative to their counterparts shared across all four donors, non-shared clonotypes exhibited diminished generation probabilities. Naive subsets generally had larger estimated richness than memory subsets.

Some clones are missing from TCRdb's copy, which holds only in-frame ones; the method was immunoSEQ multiplex PCR. The sample shows roughly 2 million clones, about 95% of them seen only once. Sequencing was carried out using naive CD4+ T cells sorted from blood. Subset specified: CD45RA+ positively selected. The sequence derives from a man between 18 and 35 years old in good health. The chain couples TRBV18 to TRBJ1-6; maybe TRBD1 (5 bases). Here the CDR3 reads CASSPEAGWNSPLHF. The CDR3, as DNA: TGTGCCAGCTCACCAGAAGCAGGGTGGAATTCACCCCTCCACTTT. Together with reference TRBV18 and TRBJ1-6, the CDR3 gives the full variable domain: NAGVMQNPRHLVRRRGQEARLRCSPMKGHSHVYWYRQLPEEGLKFMVYLQKENIIDESGMPKERFSAEFPKEGPSILRIQQVVRGDSAAYFCASSPEAGWNSPLHFGNGTRLTVT.